The 28 T cell receptor beta chains presented below share a single source sample, sequenced in a study of cytomegalovirus exposure and HLA in healthy donors. The PCR made use of 60 Vbeta and 13 Jbeta primers. TCRdb keeps only in-frame clones here, not all; method: immunoSEQ multiplex PCR. The sample yields under 200,000 clones, roughly 84% seen once. The sample consisted of PBMCs. The source of these receptors is a boy aged 2 to 9 in good health and CMV-seronegative.

This chain joins TRBV11-2 and TRBJ2-7; TRBD2 aligns across 13 bases. The CDR3 has 15 residues. Germline V CDR1 and CDR2: SGHAT, FQNNGV. V lost 7 bases and J lost 5; bases outside the gene matches: 8. CDR3 nucleotide sequence: TGTGCCAGCACCACCGGACTAGCGGGAGTCCACGAGCAGTACTTC. Residues: CASTTGLAGVHEQYF.

This clone has a single count. The chain employs TRBV5-1 and TRBJ1-2; TRBD1 matches at 7 bases. With 4 bases clipped from V and 5 bases from J, the junction kept 8 bases outside the gene matches. Germline V gene sequence: CDR1 SGHRS, CDR2 YFSETQ. The CDR3 runs 14 residues. DNA of the CDR3: TGCGCCAGCAGCCCGAGACAGGGTCGGTATGGCTACACCTTC. It translates to CASSPRQGRYGYTF.

This sequence joins TRBV5-1 and TRBJ1-5; 8 positions match TRBD1. Per germline, CDR1 SGHRS and CDR2 YFSETQ. V lost 4 bases, J lost 7 bases, and 10 bases stayed unmatched. CDR3 size: 15 residues. CDR3 loop: CASSPDGDRRQPQHF. DNA for the CDR3: TGCGCCAGCAGCCCCGATGGGGACAGGAGACAGCCCCAGCATTTT.

V and J are TRBV28 and TRBJ2-7; 14 positions match TRBD2. Per germline, CDR1 MDHEN and CDR2 SYDVKM. CDR3 length: 15 residues. V lost 6 bases to trimming and J lost 11 bases; unmatched junction nucleotides: 12. The CDR3 region is CASSLRGLAGGQEYF. In DNA, the CDR3 is TGTGCCAGCAGCCTTAGAGGACTAGCGGGAGGTCAGGAGTACTTC.

The rearrangement uses TRBV28 and TRBJ1-1; D may be TRBD1 (5 bases). CDR1 and CDR2 (germline): MDHEN, SYDVKM. The CDR3 is 14 residues long. The germline V and J ends were trimmed by 7 bases and 4 bases, with 16 bases remaining between them. CDR3 sequence: CASNLGGESTEAFF. The CDR3, as DNA: TGTGCCAGCAACCTGGGAGGGGAGTCCACTGAAGCTTTCTTT.

Note on this clone: This sample also contains other DNA sequences that code for the same CDR3. The V and J genes are TRBV28 and TRBJ2-7; no clear D. V was trimmed by 4 bases and J by 0 bases, leaving 7 bases between them. CDR3 length: 13 residues. CDR1 MDHEN and CDR2 SYDVKM come from the germline V gene. In DNA, the CDR3 is TGTGCCAGCAGTTCGACGGGCTCCTACGAGCAGTACTTC. Translation: CASSSTGSYEQYF.

The chain employs TRBV19 and TRBJ2-1, with D possibly TRBD2 on 6 matching bases. This CDR3 region has 15 residues. The V and J ends lost 3 bases and 4 bases respectively, with 13 bases between them. Germline CDR1 and CDR2: LNHDA and SQIVND (reference sequence). The CDR3 DNA is TGTGCCAGTAGTATGGGTGGGAGCGGGTACAATGAGCAGTTCTTC. It encodes CASSMGGSGYNEQFF.

This chain uses TRBV19 with TRBJ2-3, with D possibly being TRBD2 (7 bases). Germline lookup yields CDR1 LNHDA and CDR2 SQIVND (reference sequence). Between the trimmed V and J ends, which lost 6 bases and 2 bases, there was a span of 12 bases. The CDR3 consists of 14 residues. CDR3 region: CASSSGGHTDTQYF. The DNA for the CDR3 is TGTGCCAGTAGCTCCGGGGGGCACACAGATACGCAGTATTTT.

The table lists this clone with a count of one. The chain combines TRBV6-5 with TRBJ1-2; D is uncertain. The CDR3 spans 14 residues. Trimming removed 6 bases at V and 0 bases at J, with 11 bases between. Germline V lookup: CDR1 MNHEY, CDR2 SVGAGI. CDR3 DNA sequence: TGTGCCAGCAGCGGCAGGCCCTCTAACTATGGCTACACCTTC. As protein: CASSGRPSNYGYTF.

Note on this clone: Other DNA sequences in this sample translate to the same CDR3. This rearrangement joins TRBV4-1 to TRBJ2-7; D not certain. Trimming took 1 base from V and 3 from J, leaving 7 bases between them. The CDR3 sequence is 13 residues long. Germline V lookup: CDR1 MGHRA, CDR2 YSYEKL. CDR3 sequence: CASSQVPGYEQYF. CDR3 nucleotides: TGCGCCAGCAGCCAAGTCCCAGGCTACGAGCAGTACTTC.

CDR3 coding DNA: TGCGCCAGCAGCTTTCTACCTAGTTATCGGACATGGGTCCTTAATCAGCCCCAGCATTTT. Translated, it gives CASSFLPSYRTWVLNQPQHF. This chain links TRBV5-1 with TRBJ1-5; D may be TRBD1 (5 bases). The CDR3 spans 20 residues. V lost 2 bases, J lost 4 bases, and 28 bases lay in between. Germline CDR1 reads SGHRS; CDR2 reads YFSETQ.

This clone was recorded a few times. The chain employs TRBV5-1 and TRBJ2-3; TRBD2 aligns across 14 bases. Germline lookup yields CDR1 SGHRS and CDR2 YFSETQ. The CDR3 length is 18 residues. Losses at the gene ends were 4 bases for V and 1 base for J; bases not matched to a gene: 8. CDR3 protein: CASSPGLAGGGGTDTQYF. The CDR3 DNA follows: TGCGCCAGCAGCCCCGGACTAGCGGGAGGTGGTGGCACAGATACGCAGTATTTT. Together with reference TRBV5-1 and TRBJ2-3, the CDR3 gives the full variable domain: KAGVTQTPRYLIKTRGQQVTLSCSPISGHRSVSWYQQTPGQGLQFLFEYFSETQRNKGNFPGRFSGRQFSNSRSEMNVSTLELGDSALYLCASSPGLAGGGGTDTQYFGPGTRLTVL.

The chain is built from TRBV5-1 and TRBJ2-3; 12 nucleotides line up with TRBD2. The ends lost 4 bases at V and 0 bases at J; junction bases unmatched: 15. The germline V gene has CDR1 SGHRS and CDR2 YFSETQ. The CDR3 has 20 residues. CDR3 coding DNA: TGCGCCAGCAGCCGGGTGGGCTCGGCTAGCGGGAGGGGAAGCACAGATACGCAGTATTTT. Amino acids: CASSRVGSASGRGSTDTQYF.

The genes are TRBV19 and TRBJ2-7; D perhaps matches TRBD1 (6 bases). Germline V lookup: CDR1 LNHDA, CDR2 SQIVND (reference sequence). The germline V and J ends were trimmed by 5 bases and 1 base, with 21 bases remaining between them. The CDR3 loop spans 17 amino acids. CDR3 region: CASSPQDRVPPSYEQYF. CDR3 DNA: TGTGCCAGTAGTCCCCAGGACAGAGTTCCACCTTCCTACGAGCAGTACTTC. The whole variable domain, remainder taken from reference TRBV19 and TRBJ2-7, is DGGITQSPKYLFRKEGQNVTLSCEQNLNHDAMYWYRQDPGQGLRLIYYSQIVNDFQKGDIAEGYSVSREKKESFPLTVTSAQKNPTAFYLCASSPQDRVPPSYEQYFGPGTRLTVT.

The chain recombines TRBV2 with TRBJ2-3; 11 nucleotides line up with TRBD1. V lost 5 bases, J lost 3 bases, and 7 bases stayed unmatched. The germline V gene has CDR1 SNHLY and CDR2 FYNNEI. The CDR3 covers 16 residues. The CDR3 DNA reads TGTGCCAGCAGTCGACGGACAGGGGGCGGTACAGATACGCAGTATTTT. Translating gives CASSRRTGGGTDTQYF.

This clone has just one count. This chain joins TRBV30 and TRBJ1-2; D is possibly TRBD1 (5 bases). V was trimmed by 1 base and J by 5 bases, leaving 8 bases between them. Germline CDR1 GTSNPN, CDR2 SVGIG (reference sequence). CDR3 length: 12 residues. The CDR3 region is CAWSETGYGYTF. The CDR3 DNA reads as TGTGCCTGGAGTGAAACAGGTTATGGCTACACCTTC.

The chain is built from TRBV5-1 and TRBJ2-5; D gene unclear. The J call is doubtful: the DNA matches TRBJ2-7 better. Germline V gene sequence: CDR1 SGHRS, CDR2 YFSETQ. This CDR3 has 14 residues. The CDR3 reads CASSFSTRDYEQYF. CDR3 DNA sequence: TGCGCCAGCAGCTTCTCGACAAGGGACTACGAGCAGTACTTC.

The CDR3 DNA follows: TGTGCCAGCAGTTTGGGGACAGCCTATCAGCCCCAGCATTTT. Its protein is CASSLGTAYQPQHF. The chain carries TRBV28 and TRBJ1-5; 7 bases match TRBD1. Germline V gene sequence: CDR1 MDHEN, CDR2 SYDVKM. With 3 bases clipped from V and 5 bases from J, the junction kept 4 bases outside the gene matches. This CDR3 is built from 14 residues.

J is TRBJ2-1 and V is TRBV12-5; 8 bases are shared with TRBD2. The CDR3 spans 15 residues. Germline lookup yields CDR1 LGHNT and CDR2 FRNRAP. Trimming cost V 0 bases and J 9 bases; bases outside gene matches: 7. CDR3 in DNA: TGTGCTAGTGGTTTGGTACAAGCGGGAGAGCGTGAGCAGTTCTTC. It encodes CASGLVQAGEREQFF.

This CDR3 is CASSYGPGTGYNEQFF. The CDR3 DNA reads as TGTGCCAGCAGCTACGGACCCGGGACAGGTTACAATGAGCAGTTCTTC. The V gene is TRBV7-2, the J gene TRBJ2-1; 8 bases fit TRBD1. Trimming removed 4 bases from V and 4 bases from J; junction bases left unmatched: 9. Germline lookup yields CDR1 SGHTA and CDR2 FQGNSA. The CDR3 consists of 16 residues. Supplemented by reference TRBV7-2 and TRBJ2-1, the full variable domain reads GAGVSQSPSNKVTEKGKDVELRCDPISGHTALYWYRQSLGQGLEFLIYFQGNSAPDKSGLPSDRFSAERTGGSVSTLTIQRTQQEDSAVYLCASSYGPGTGYNEQFFGPGTRLTVL.

The chain has TRBV7-6 and TRBJ2-7, with TRBD1 identical over 8 bases. CDR3 length: 15 residues. V lost 5 bases and J lost 3; bases outside the gene matches: 9. Germline CDR1 and CDR2: SGHVS and FNYEAQ. This CDR3 reads CASSARTGSLYEQYF. DNA for the CDR3: TGTGCCAGCAGCGCCAGGACAGGGTCCCTCTACGAGCAGTACTTC.

This clone was observed a few times. This rearrangement joins TRBV5-5 to TRBJ1-5, with a weak D call TRBD1 (6 bases). V dropped 0 bases and J dropped 3 bases, with 7 bases sitting between them. This CDR3 has 14 amino acids. Per the germline V gene, CDR1 is SGHKS and CDR2 is YYEKEE (reference sequence). CDR3 in amino acids: CASSLGTANQPQHF. DNA of the CDR3: TGTGCCAGCAGCTTGGGGACAGCCAATCAGCCCCAGCATTTT.

The gene calls are TRBV10-3 and TRBJ1-5, with TRBD1 as a possible D gene (5 bases). This CDR3 region has 15 residues. Germline V lookup: CDR1 ENHRY, CDR2 SYGVKD. V was cut by 6 bases and J by 7 bases, with 19 bases left in between. CDR3: CAISPWGGRDQPQHF. The CDR3, as DNA: TGTGCCATCAGCCCCTGGGGGGGAAGGGACCAGCCCCAGCATTTT.

Here the CDR3 reads CASSGRGLLGRQPQHF. The CDR3 DNA follows: TGTGCCAGCAGTGGCCGAGGGCTCCTTGGGAGGCAGCCCCAGCATTTT. The chain carries TRBV6-1 and TRBJ1-5; no reliable D call. CDR3 size: 16 residues. CDR1 and CDR2 from the germline V gene are MNHNS and SASEGT. The V end lost 4 bases, the J end lost 7 bases, and 20 bases lay between the germline ends.

V usage is TRBV4-1 and J usage is TRBJ2-2; 7 bases agree with TRBD1. The CDR3 sequence is 18 residues long. From germline, CDR1 is MGHRA and CDR2 YSYEKL. Unmatched junction bases numbered 9, after V lost 1 base and J lost 1 base. The CDR3, as DNA: TGCGCCAGCAGCCAAGGTCTCTTCCGGACAGGGAACACCGGGGAGCTGTTTTTT. This encodes CASSQGLFRTGNTGELFF.

The table lists this clone with a few counts. This rearrangement joins TRBV5-1 to TRBJ2-5; TRBD1 is a possible D gene (5 bases). Germline V gene sequence: CDR1 SGHRS, CDR2 YFSETQ. V was cut by 2 bases and J by 2 bases, with 7 bases left in between. There are 13 residues in the CDR3. The CDR3 sequence: CASSLDRQETQYF. CDR3 coding DNA: TGCGCCAGCAGCTTAGACAGACAAGAGACCCAGTACTTC.

J is TRBJ2-3 and V is TRBV5-4; D possibly corresponds to TRBD2 (6 bases). Germline V gene sequence: CDR1 SGHNT, CDR2 YYREEE (reference sequence). Trimming pared 2 bases from V and 4 bases from J, leaving 8 bases between. The CDR3 totals 13 residues. CDR3 sequence reads: CASSLASADTQYF. For the CDR3, the DNA is TGTGCCAGCAGCTTAGCTAGCGCAGATACGCAGTATTTT.

This chain links TRBV11-3 with TRBJ2-1, with D uncertain. Germline V gene sequence: CDR1 SGHNT, CDR2 YENEEA. The germline V and J ends were trimmed by 5 bases and 6 bases, with 11 bases remaining between them. This CDR3 contains 13 residues. Written as DNA, the CDR3 is TGTGCCAGCAGCACGGTCCGCACCAATGAGCAGTTCTTC. Translated, it gives CASSTVRTNEQFF.